One TCR beta chain is described in this entry. Its target is unknown. The sample is drawn from a study of cytomegalovirus exposure and HLA in healthy donors. Study-level points and caveats: Later, an analysis showed that TCR beta chains associated with HLA were more clonally expanded than others that were equally common.

In the PCR, 60 Vbeta and 13 Jbeta primers were used. Assay used: immunoSEQ multiplex PCR; TCRdb lists only in-frame clones, some missing. The table lists about 150,000 clones, approximately 71% of them singletons. Germline CDR1 LGHNA, CDR2 YNFKEQ. The CDR3 consists of 14 residues. V was shortened by 1 base and J by 3 bases, with 7 bases between the two germline ends. The V gene is TRBV4-2, the J gene TRBJ1-3; perhaps TRBD1 as D (6 bases). Material for sequencing was PBMCs. This clonotype originated in a man aged 25 to 40 in good health and CMV-seronegative. The CDR3 protein is CASSQGQVGNTIYF. The CDR3 DNA sequence: TGTGCCAGCAGCCAAGGACAGGTTGGAAACACCATATATTTT.